What follows are 25 T cell receptor beta chains derived from one specimen sequenced in a study of technical replicates of blood from a handful of donors. Measured with immunoSEQ multiplex PCR; TCRdb has only the in-frame clones, and not every one. The sample carries tens of thousands of clones, approximately 97% recorded once. What was sequenced was T cells isolated from PBMCs. All receptors derive from a human donor in good health.

This chain connects TRBV5-1 to TRBJ2-1; D remains ambiguous. Looked up from germline, CDR1 is SGHRS and CDR2 is YFSETQ. CDR3 length: 15 residues. With 2 bases removed from V and 4 bases from J, the gap between germline ends came to 13 bases. CDR3 amino acids: CASSLEPREYNEQFF. As DNA, the CDR3 is TGCGCCAGCAGCTTAGAACCGAGAGAATACAATGAGCAGTTCTTC.

The chain recombines TRBV27 with TRBJ2-1; 13 nucleotides match TRBD2. The CDR3 is 15 amino acids. Germline lookup yields CDR1 MNHEY and CDR2 SMNVEV (reference sequence). With 6 bases clipped from V and 7 bases from J, the junction kept 6 bases outside the gene matches. The CDR3 nucleotides are TGTGCCAGCAGGCTACTAGCGGGGGGGCCAAATGAGCAGTTCTTC. Amino acid sequence: CASRLLAGGPNEQFF.

This sequence joins TRBV5-6 and TRBJ1-3; a weak D match, TRBD1 (5 bases). Deletions cut 4 bases from V and 0 bases from J, with 11 bases between. Germline V CDR1 and CDR2: SGHDT, YYEEEE. The length of the CDR3 is 15 residues. CDR3 nucleotide sequence: TGTGCCAGCAGCCGAGACAGAGACTCTGGAAACACCATATATTTT. Translation gives CASSRDRDSGNTIYF.

V usage is TRBV7-9 and J usage is TRBJ1-1; weak D call: TRBD1 (6 bases). The germline V and J ends were trimmed by 3 bases and 2 bases, with 19 bases remaining between them. The CDR3 runs to 17 residues. The germline CDR1 and CDR2 sequences are SEHNR and FQNEAQ (reference sequence). The CDR3 nucleotides are TGTGCCAGCAGCTTCTATACAGGGCCGCAACGAAACACTGAAGCTTTCTTT. Translated, it gives CASSFYTGPQRNTEAFF. The full variable domain, in which reference TRBV7-9 and TRBJ1-1 provide the parts outside the CDR3, is DTGVSQNPRHKITKRGQNVTFRCDPISEHNRLYWYRQTLGQGPEFLTYFQNEAQLEKSRLLSDRFSAERPKGSFSTLEIQRTEQGDSAMYLCASSFYTGPQRNTEAFFGQGTRLTVV.

This chain connects TRBV11-3 to TRBJ2-1; the match to TRBD1 covers 7 bases. V gave up 1 base and J gave up 2 bases; unmatched junction bases: 8. The CDR3 totals 17 residues. Per germline, CDR1 SGHNT and CDR2 YENEEA. CDR3 coding DNA: TGTGCCAGCAGCTTAGGGTTCCGGGACAGCCCCTACAATGAGCAGTTCTTC. Its translation: CASSLGFRDSPYNEQFF. Using reference TRBV11-3 and TRBJ2-1 for the parts outside the CDR3, the full variable domain is EAGVVQSPRYKIIEKKQPVAFWCNPISGHNTLYWYLQNLGQGPELLIRYENEEAVDDSQLPKDRFSAERLKGVDSTLKIQPAELGDSAVYLCASSLGFRDSPYNEQFFGPGTRLTVL.

CDR3 sequence: CASSLTYSNYGYTF. CDR3 nucleotides: TGTGCCAGCAGCTTAACGTATAGTAACTATGGCTACACCTTC. The V gene is TRBV5-6, the J gene TRBJ1-2; D is unclear. This CDR3 contains 14 residues. V was clipped by 2 bases and J by 1 base, with 9 bases between them. The germline V gene has CDR1 SGHDT and CDR2 YYEEEE.

This chain connects TRBV27 to TRBJ1-5, with D maybe TRBD1 (5 bases). The CDR3 runs 17 residues. V dropped 6 bases and J dropped 5 bases, with 23 bases sitting between them. Germline lookup yields CDR1 MNHEY and CDR2 SMNVEV (reference sequence). The CDR3 sequence: CASSRLTVGGPYQPQHF. CDR3 sequence (DNA): TGTGCCAGCAGCCGTCTCACCGTGGGGGGTCCCTATCAGCCCCAGCATTTT.

The rearrangement uses TRBV25-1 and TRBJ2-2, with D possibly matching TRBD1 (5 bases). Germline V gene data show CDR1 as MGHDK and CDR2 as SYGVNS. Trimming took 3 bases from V and 7 from J, leaving 21 bases between them. The CDR3 contains 17 residues. The CDR3 bases are TGTGCCAGCAGTGATCCCAGGGCAGGGTGGAGTAGCGGGGAGCTGTTTTTT. This sequence encodes CASSDPRAGWSSGELFF.

In this sample, this clone turned up a few times. The rearrangement joins TRBV5-1 to TRBJ1-1; 7 bases line up with TRBD1. With V trimmed by 2 bases and J by 3 bases, 10 bases remained unmatched. Germline loops: CDR1 SGHRS, CDR2 YFSETQ. There are 16 residues in the CDR3. The DNA of the CDR3 is TGCGCCAGCAGCTTCAAACCACAGGGGATGGACACTGAAGCTTTCTTT. Its protein product is CASSFKPQGMDTEAFF.

The J gene is TRBJ2-7, the V gene TRBV4-2; D possibly corresponds to TRBD2 (5 bases). The CDR3 loop spans 14 amino acids. The germline V gene encodes CDR1 LGHNA and CDR2 YNFKEQ. With 0 bases removed from V and 1 base from J, the gap between germline ends came to 7 bases. The CDR3 coding sequence is TGTGCCAGCAGCCAAGACAGAGGGTCCTACGAGCAGTACTTC. It yields the protein CASSQDRGSYEQYF.

The genes are TRBV7-2 and TRBJ2-3, with no clear D. This CDR3 contains 13 residues. From germline, CDR1 is SGHTA and CDR2 FQGNSA. The ends were cut back, 10 bases at V and 6 bases at J, with 17 bases in the middle. CDR3 bases: TGTGCCACTCGAGTATCCTATCGGGATACGCAGTATTTT. Its translation is CATRVSYRDTQYF.

The gene calls are TRBV5-5 and TRBJ1-5, with TRBD1 as a possible D gene (5 bases). Per germline, CDR1 SGHKS and CDR2 YYEKEE (reference sequence). The CDR3 contains 16 residues. Trimming left V 4 bases short and J 2 bases short, with 16 bases between. The CDR3 here is CASSRWWGGGNQPQHF. CDR3 coding DNA: TGTGCCAGCAGCCGGTGGTGGGGAGGGGGCAATCAGCCCCAGCATTTT.

The chain has TRBV11-1 and TRBJ1-1; 9 nucleotides align to TRBD1. The CDR3 spans 15 residues. Germline trimming cut 3 bases from V and 3 bases from J; bases unmatched to any gene: 5. The V gene's germline CDR1 is SGHAT and CDR2 FQDESV (reference sequence). The chain's CDR3 is CASSFSRDRDTEAFF. The CDR3, as DNA: TGTGCCAGCAGCTTCTCCCGGGACAGGGACACTGAAGCTTTCTTT.

The chain combines TRBV6-5 with TRBJ2-3; TRBD2 is a possible D gene (5 bases). The CDR3 has 14 residues. V lost 2 bases to trimming and J lost 3 bases, with 9 bases between them. Germline V gene data show CDR1 as MNHEY and CDR2 as SVGAGI. Written as DNA, the CDR3 is TGTGCCAGCAGTTACGAGCTAGCAACAGATACGCAGTATTTT. Its protein is CASSYELATDTQYF.

The chain links TRBV7-9 to TRBJ2-5; D might be TRBD1 (6 bases). The germline V gene encodes CDR1 SEHNR and CDR2 FQNEAQ (reference sequence). The V gene lost 5 bases and the J gene lost 5 bases, with 12 bases spanning the gap. The CDR3 is made up of 13 amino acids. DNA for the CDR3: TGTGCCAGCAGCCTCACAAGGGGGGAGACCCAGTACTTC. Amino acid sequence: CASSLTRGETQYF.

This chain connects TRBV11-2 to TRBJ2-7, with D perhaps TRBD2 (6 bases). The V end lost 5 bases, the J end lost 1 base, and 15 bases lay between the germline ends. Germline V gene sequence: CDR1 SGHAT, CDR2 FQNNGV. CDR3 size: 15 residues. The CDR3 nucleotides are TGTGCCAGCAGCCGCGGGACGGAACTTTCCTACGAGCAGTACTTC. It yields the protein CASSRGTELSYEQYF.

The sample holds a few counts of this clone. The chain links TRBV6-1 to TRBJ1-5; D is ambiguous. Looked up from germline, CDR1 is MNHNS and CDR2 is SASEGT. The CDR3 length is 14 residues. Trimming took off 2 bases at V and 3 bases at J, with 8 bases between the two ends. CDR3 DNA sequence: TGTGCCAGCAGTGAACGTCGGTTCAATCAGCCCCAGCATTTT. It specifies CASSERRFNQPQHF.

The rearrangement uses TRBV18 and TRBJ1-5, with D possibly being TRBD1 (6 bases). There are 17 residues in the CDR3. Germline CDR1 is KGHSH and CDR2 is LQKENI. The V end was cut by 0 bases, the J end by 3 bases, with 15 bases between. The CDR3 DNA reads TGTGCCAGCTCACCACCGAATAGGGGGTCGGTCAATCAGCCCCAGCATTTT. Amino acids: CASSPPNRGSVNQPQHF.

V gene TRBV5-5 combines with J gene TRBJ2-1, with D hard to call. This CDR3 spans 15 amino acids. CDR1 and CDR2 from the germline V gene are SGHKS and YYEKEE (reference sequence). Trimming removed 4 bases at V and 8 bases at J, with 19 bases between. The CDR3 sequence is CASSTDYSPTYEQFF. In DNA form, the CDR3 reads TGTGCCAGCAGCACCGATTATTCTCCTACTTATGAGCAGTTCTTC.

J is TRBJ2-1 and V is TRBV16; tentatively, D is TRBD2 (5 bases). This CDR3 contains 15 residues. From germline, CDR1 is KGHSY and CDR2 FQNENV. Trimming left V 2 bases short and J 3 bases short, with 11 bases between. CDR3 region: CASSQNGEGYNEQFF. For the CDR3, the DNA is TGTGCCAGCAGCCAAAACGGAGAGGGCTACAATGAGCAGTTCTTC. The whole variable domain, remainder taken from reference TRBV16 and TRBJ2-1, is GEEVAQTPKHLVRGEGQKAKLYCAPIKGHSYVFWYQQVLKNEFKFLISFQNENVFDETGMPKERFSAKCLPNSPCSLEIQATKLEDSAVYFCASSQNGEGYNEQFFGPGTRLTVL.

The V gene is TRBV6-5, the J gene TRBJ1-1, with 7 bases lining up with TRBD1. V lost 4 bases to trimming and J lost 4 bases; unmatched junction nucleotides: 6. Germline lookup yields CDR1 MNHEY and CDR2 SVGAGI. There are 14 residues in the CDR3. The CDR3 DNA is TGTGCCAGCAGTTTTACAGGGGTGGGCACTGAAGCTTTCTTT. As protein: CASSFTGVGTEAFF.

This clone is a singleton in its sample. This chain uses TRBV13 with TRBJ2-4; no firm D call. The CDR3 is 14 residues long. Trimming cost V 2 bases and J 0 bases, with 5 bases left between them. Germline lookup yields CDR1 PRHDT and CDR2 FYEKMQ (reference sequence). DNA of the CDR3: TGTGCCAGCAGCTTATTTATAGCCAAAAACATTCAGTACTTC. Protein product: CASSLFIAKNIQYF.

The rearrangement links TRBV2 to TRBJ2-2, with 11 bases that match TRBD2. Germline V gives CDR1 SNHLY, CDR2 FYNNEI. V dropped 6 bases and J dropped 4; count of bases not matched to a gene: 7. CDR3 length: 16 amino acids. Here the CDR3 DNA reads TGTGCCAGCAGGGTAGCGGGAGGGCCTTCCACCGGGGAGCTGTTTTTT. It yields the protein CASRVAGGPSTGELFF.

The rearrangement uses TRBV27 and TRBJ2-7; 8 bases agree with TRBD2. The CDR3 spans 16 residues. V gave up 4 bases and J gave up 5 bases; unmatched junction bases: 13. Per germline, CDR1 MNHEY and CDR2 SMNVEV (reference sequence). CDR3 nucleotides: TGTGCCAGCAGTTCACTCCCTCGGGGGGGCAGTCACGAGCAGTACTTC. It specifies CASSSLPRGGSHEQYF.

In this sample, this clone turned up a few times. The rearrangement links TRBV4-2 to TRBJ1-5; D ambiguous. The germline V and J ends were trimmed by 1 base and 5 bases, with 12 bases remaining between them. The CDR3 sequence is 15 residues long. Germline-derived CDR1 and CDR2 are LGHNA and YNFKEQ. For the CDR3, the DNA is TGTGCCAGCAGCCAAGTAGCCGGAAAAGATCAGCCCCAGCATTTT. Protein sequence: CASSQVAGKDQPQHF.